The 24 T cell receptor beta chains in this list originate from one sample, sequenced in a study of blood T cells in healthy people across ages. Primed by a sample-barcoded 5' primer and a J-beta primer mix, a second PCR proceeded for roughly 7 to 11 cycles. TCRdb processed the 5' RACE reads anew with MiXCR; each CDR3 protein has one entry. The sample lists fewer than 800,000 distinct CDR3 sequences, approximately 31% seen once, with approximately 15% in the top ten. Sequenced input: blood. All receptors come from an elderly woman in good health.

Notes on this clonotype: One end of the junction fails to match germline, which may point to a read error. V usage is TRBV27 and J usage is TRBJ2-5, with 7 nucleotides matching TRBD1. Germline CDR1 reads MNHEY; CDR2 reads SMNVEV (reference sequence). The CDR3 covers 14 residues. In DNA, the CDR3 is TGTGCCAGCAGTTACCTGGACAGGCAAGAGACCCAGCACTTC. It codes for CASSYLDRQETQHF.

This clonotype was found once. This rearrangement joins TRBV2 to TRBJ1-2; D remains ambiguous. Germline V CDR1 and CDR2: SNHLY, FYNNEI. The CDR3 contains 14 residues. Trimming left V 0 bases short and J 6 bases short, with 11 bases between. The CDR3 region is CASSEARTGNGYTF. Written as DNA, the CDR3 is TGTGCCAGCAGTGAAGCGCGGACGGGGAATGGCTACACCTTC.

Comment on this clonotype: Since a much larger clone is just one base distant, this may be a read error. The chain combines TRBV7-2 with TRBJ1-1, with 7 bases fitting TRBD1. Looked up from germline, CDR1 is SGHTA and CDR2 is FQGNSA. The CDR3 totals 14 residues. V shed 3 bases and J 5 bases; nucleotides not matched to a gene: 6. The DNA of the CDR3 is TGTGCCAGCAGCTTGAGGGGGCAAAGGACTGAAGCTTTCTTT. Translated: CASSLRGQRTEAFF. Full variable domain (rest looked up from reference TRBV7-2 and TRBJ1-1): GAGVSQSPSNKVTEKGKDVELRCDPISGHTALYWYRQSLGQGLEFLIYFQGNSAPDKSGLPSDRFSAERTGGSVSTLTIQRTQQEDSAVYLCASSLRGQRTEAFFGQGTRLTVV.

The sample holds many counts of this clonotype. The genes are TRBV5-1 and TRBJ2-4; D uncertain. CDR1 and CDR2 (germline): SGHRS, YFSETQ. V was trimmed by 4 bases and J by 6 bases, leaving 14 bases between them. This CDR3 spans 14 amino acids. The chain's CDR3 is CASSREGYTNIQYF. CDR3 DNA sequence: TGCGCCAGCAGCCGAGAAGGTTATACAAACATTCAGTACTTC.

This clonotype was picked up many times. The gene calls are TRBV20-1 and TRBJ2-5, with D unclear. The V gene lost 3 bases and the J gene lost 1 base, with 6 bases spanning the gap. The germline V gene encodes CDR1 DFQATT and CDR2 SNEGSKA (reference sequence). The CDR3 consists of 12 residues. CDR3 nucleotide sequence: TGCAGTGCTAGTATAGTCCAAGAGACCCAGTACTTC. Encoded protein: CSASIVQETQYF.

This clonotype was found a few times. A single base separates this from a much larger clone, so it may be a read error. The rearrangement links TRBV27 to TRBJ2-2, with a weak D call TRBD2 (5 bases). The CDR3 covers 14 residues. CDR1 is MNHEY and CDR2 is SMNVEV in the germline V gene (reference sequence). Trimming removed 6 bases at V and 6 bases at J, with 14 bases between. The CDR3 region is CASRKRGFAGELFF. For the CDR3, the DNA is TGTGCCAGCAGGAAAAGAGGGTTCGCCGGGGAGCTGTTTTTT.

The genes are TRBV5-1 and TRBJ2-1; D not certain. V gave up 6 bases and J gave up 13 bases, with 20 bases separating them. CDR1 is SGHRS and CDR2 is YFSETQ in the germline V gene. CDR3 size: 13 residues. CDR3 coding DNA: TGCGCCAGCACCGCCCGGTTGACGGAGACCCAGTTCTTC. This sequence encodes CASTARLTETQFF.

The table lists this clonotype with many counts. V usage is TRBV28 and J usage is TRBJ2-1; the match to TRBD2 covers 7 bases. The CDR3 length is 15 residues. The junction had 6 bases not matched to a gene; V was cut back by 2 bases and J by 5 bases. Looked up from germline, CDR1 is MDHEN and CDR2 is SYDVKM. In nucleotides, the CDR3 is TGTGCCAGCAGTTTAGCGGGGGACCTAGACAATGAGCAGTTCTTC. It is translated as CASSLAGDLDNEQFF.

The chain joins TRBV7-2 to TRBJ2-1; no clear D gene. This CDR3 comprises 12 residues. Germline CDR1 is SGHTA and CDR2 is FQGNSA. Trimming took 1 base from V and 10 from J, leaving 8 bases between them. CDR3 protein: CASSLGPWEQFF. DNA for the CDR3: TGTGCCAGCAGCTTAGGCCCTTGGGAGCAGTTCTTC.

V and J are TRBV14 and TRBJ1-1; D unclear. CDR3 length: 16 residues. Trimming cost V 0 bases and J 0 bases, with 11 bases left between them. In germline, CDR1 is SGHDN, CDR2 FVKESK. The CDR3: CASSQDTSWMNTEAFF. The CDR3 nucleotides are TGTGCCAGCAGCCAAGATACGTCCTGGATGAACACTGAAGCTTTCTTT.

This clonotype was counted a few times. This could be a read error, since a much larger clone is one nucleotide away. V gene TRBV12-3 or TRBV12-4 combines with J gene TRBJ1-2; D gene ambiguous. This CDR3 has 11 residues. The CDR3 spells CTSSFNHGYTF. CDR3 sequence (DNA): TGTACCAGCAGTTTTAATCATGGCTACACCTTC.

The sample holds many counts of this clonotype. The genes are TRBV20-1 and TRBJ1-5; 9 bases fit TRBD1. CDR1 and CDR2 (germline): DFQATT, SNEGSKA (reference sequence). This CDR3 is built from 16 residues. V gave up 0 bases and J gave up 6 bases; unmatched junction bases: 9. This chain's CDR3 is CSARDYGDRVGQPQHF. CDR3 bases: TGCAGTGCTAGAGATTATGGGGACAGGGTGGGTCAGCCCCAGCATTTT.

The chain couples TRBV7-6 to TRBJ2-1; tentatively, D is TRBD2 (5 bases). V lost 2 bases and J lost 6, with 20 bases in between. Per the germline V gene, CDR1 is SGHVS and CDR2 is FNYEAQ. The CDR3 runs 17 residues. The CDR3 is CASSLLTIRAGGNEQFF. The CDR3 bases are TGTGCCAGCAGCTTATTAACGATCCGGGCTGGAGGCAATGAGCAGTTCTTC.

At least ten counts were recorded for this clonotype. The J gene is TRBJ1-2, the V gene TRBV6-6, with D tentatively TRBD1 (5 bases). CDR3 length equals 11 residues. Germline V gene lookup returns CDR1 MNHNY and CDR2 SVGAGI (reference sequence). The V end was cut by 4 bases, the J end by 7 bases, with 7 bases between. This chain's CDR3 is CASSSGVGYTF. The CDR3 DNA reads TGTGCCAGCAGTTCGGGGGTTGGCTACACCTTC.

The V and J genes are TRBV12-3 or TRBV12-4 and TRBJ1-2; D not certain. The CDR3 runs 11 residues. Deletions cut 6 bases from V and 8 bases from J, with 10 bases between. CDR3 loop: CASSRVGGYTF. The CDR3, as DNA: TGTGCCAGCAGCCGTGTGGGAGGCTACACCTTC.

The chain joins TRBV29-1 to TRBJ2-5; no clear D gene. The J call may not be correct, given that the DNA end is closer to TRBJ2-7. Germline CDR1 and CDR2: SQVTM and ANQGSEA. The CDR3 totals 13 residues. The CDR3 nucleotides read TGCAGCGCAGGTAGGGATTATACGGGCGAGCAGTACTTC. Encoded protein: CSAGRDYTGEQYF.

This clonotype was observed at least ten times. The rearrangement links TRBV7-3 to TRBJ2-1; 10 nucleotides align to TRBD2. The CDR3 spans 15 residues. CDR1 is SGHTA, CDR2 FQGTGA, per germline. V trimming: 4 bases; J trimming: 5 bases; junction bases outside the gene matches: 5. DNA of the CDR3: TGTGCCAGCAGCTCGAAGCGGGGGGGGGACAATGAGCAGTTCTTC. Translated: CASSSKRGGDNEQFF. The entire variable domain, with the rest obtained from reference TRBV7-3 and TRBJ2-1, is as follows: GAGVSQTPSNKVTEKGKYVELRCDPISGHTALYWYRQSLGQGPEFLIYFQGTGAADDSGLPNDRFFAVRPEGSVSTLKIQRTERGDSAVYLCASSSKRGGDNEQFFGPGTRLTVL.

This rearrangement joins TRBV12-3 or TRBV12-4 to TRBJ2-7; TRBD1 matches at 9 bases. This CDR3 contains 12 residues. V lost 4 bases, J lost 13 bases, and 8 bases stayed unmatched. CDR3 in amino acids: CASSWGGQGNYF. The CDR3 bases are TGTGCCAGCAGTTGGGGGGGACAGGGAAATTACTTC.

As to this clonotype: This may arise from a read error, as a much more abundant clone is one base away. The rearrangement links TRBV20-1 to TRBJ1-1; D gene unclear. CDR1 is DFQATT, CDR2 SNEGSKA, per germline (reference sequence). The CDR3 consists of 13 residues. CDR3 nucleotides: TGCAGTGCTAGGGGCGGAATGAAAACTGAAGCTTTCTTT. Residues: CSARGGMKTEAFF.

The V and J genes are TRBV12-3 or TRBV12-4 and TRBJ2-3, with D tentatively TRBD2 (5 bases). CDR3 size: 15 residues. V lost 4 bases and J lost 4, with 15 bases in between. The CDR3 DNA reads TGTGCCAGCAGTTGGCGGGCAGCTAGAGCAGATACGCAGTATTTT. Its protein product is CASSWRAARADTQYF.

This clonotype was seen ten or more times. The chain uses TRBV20-1 and TRBJ2-5; D is tentatively TRBD1 or TRBD2 (5 bases each). V lost 1 base and J lost 2, with 11 bases in between. This CDR3 spans 14 amino acids. Germline CDR1 is DFQATT and CDR2 is SNEGSKA (reference sequence). Here the CDR3 reads CSARVPGAQETQYF. The CDR3 DNA is TGCAGTGCTAGAGTGCCCGGGGCACAAGAGACCCAGTACTTC.

The sample holds many counts of this clonotype. Just one base apart from a much larger clone, this may be a read error. CDR3 region: CASSPSGTSRYEQYF. CDR3 nucleotide sequence: TGTGCCAGCAGCCCGAGCGGGACTAGCCGCTACGAGCAGTACTTC. The J gene is TRBJ2-7, the V gene TRBV7-2, with 9 bases identical to TRBD2. Germline lookup yields CDR1 SGHTA and CDR2 FQGNSA. CDR3 length: 15 residues. V gave up 5 bases and J gave up 3 bases; unmatched junction bases: 8.

This clonotype was picked up many times. CDR3 sequence reads: CASSPHRAEQPQHF. The DNA for the CDR3 is TGTGCCAGCAGTCCACACAGGGCAGAGCAGCCCCAGCATTTT. The chain combines TRBV25-1 with TRBJ1-5, with D possibly TRBD1 on 6 matching bases. Trimming took 5 bases from V and 7 from J, leaving 15 bases between them. The CDR3 runs to 14 residues. From germline, CDR1 is MGHDK and CDR2 SYGVNS.

A few counts support this clonotype. The V call is TRBV19, the J call TRBJ1-2; the match to TRBD1 covers 7 bases. This CDR3 comprises 13 residues. Per the germline V gene, CDR1 is LNHDA and CDR2 is SQIVND (reference sequence). The ends lost 5 bases at V and 6 bases at J; junction bases unmatched: 6. For the CDR3, the DNA is TGTGCCAGTAGTGAGGGGGCTTGGCATGGCTACACCTTC. It translates to CASSEGAWHGYTF.